Below, one TCR beta chain is given with its context. This entry belongs to a study of beta chain features in type 1 diabetes. The CDR3 is made up of 15 amino acids. The germline gives CDR1 GTSNPN, CDR2 SVGIG (reference sequence). V was clipped by 3 bases and J by 3 bases, with 14 bases between them. Reverse transcribing all isolated RNA meant expressed TCRB transcripts were sequenced. The data were produced by immunoSEQ multiplex PCR, yet TCRdb's version contains in-frame clones alone and is incomplete. The sample has 200,000 to 300,000 clones; 25% to 30% are singletons. This clonotype was sampled from a man aged 25-40 years in good health. Sequenced sample: central memory CD4+ T cells from blood. The gene calls are TRBV30 and TRBJ1-4; D not resolved. The CDR3: CAWSNPPGSNEKLFF. CDR3 nucleotides: TGTGCCTGGAGCAACCCCCCGGGATCTAATGAAAAACTGTTTTTT.